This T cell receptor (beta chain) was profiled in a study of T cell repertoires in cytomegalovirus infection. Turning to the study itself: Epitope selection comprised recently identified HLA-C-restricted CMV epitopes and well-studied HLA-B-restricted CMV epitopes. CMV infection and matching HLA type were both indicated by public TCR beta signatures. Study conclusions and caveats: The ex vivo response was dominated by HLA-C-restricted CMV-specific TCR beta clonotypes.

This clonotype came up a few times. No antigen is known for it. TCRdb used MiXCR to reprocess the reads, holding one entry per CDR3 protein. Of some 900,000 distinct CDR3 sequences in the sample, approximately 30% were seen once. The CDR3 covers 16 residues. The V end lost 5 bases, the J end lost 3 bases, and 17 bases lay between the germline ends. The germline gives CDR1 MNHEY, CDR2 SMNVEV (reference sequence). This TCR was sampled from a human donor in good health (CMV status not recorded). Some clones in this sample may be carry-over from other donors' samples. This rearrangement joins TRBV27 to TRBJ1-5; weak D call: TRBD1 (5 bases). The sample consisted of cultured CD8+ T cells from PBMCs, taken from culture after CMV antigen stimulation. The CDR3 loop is CASSQTGHPSNQPQHF. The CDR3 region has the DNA TGTGCCAGCAGTCAAACGGGGCACCCCTCCAATCAGCCCCAGCATTTT.